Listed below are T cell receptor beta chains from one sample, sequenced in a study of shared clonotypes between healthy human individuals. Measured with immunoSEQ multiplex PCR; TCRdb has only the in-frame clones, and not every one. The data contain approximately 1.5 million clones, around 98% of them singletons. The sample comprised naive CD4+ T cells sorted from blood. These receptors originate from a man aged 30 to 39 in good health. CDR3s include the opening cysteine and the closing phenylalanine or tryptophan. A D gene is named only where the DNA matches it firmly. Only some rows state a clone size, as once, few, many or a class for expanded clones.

cdr3_aa: CASSQVGGSGYTF; cdr3_nt: TGTGCCAGCAGCCAAGTGGGGGGGTCCGGCTACACCTTC; j_call: TRBJ1-2; d_call: NA; v_call: TRBV4-2; clone_size: NA
cdr3_aa: CASTFRTGNTEAFF; cdr3_nt: TGTGCCAGCACCTTCCGGACAGGGAACACTGAAGCTTTCTTT; j_call: TRBJ1-1; d_call: TRBD1; v_call: TRBV2; clone_size: NA
cdr3_aa: CASSSPMGDSYEQYF; cdr3_nt: TGTGCCAGCAGCTCCCCGATGGGCGACTCCTACGAGCAGTACTTC; j_call: TRBJ2-7; d_call: NA; v_call: TRBV5-6; clone_size: NA
cdr3_aa: CASSVRSNTEAFF; cdr3_nt: TGTGCCAGCAGTGTTAGATCGAACACTGAAGCTTTCTTT; j_call: TRBJ1-1; d_call: NA; v_call: TRBV25-1; clone_size: NA
cdr3_aa: CASSIETGWREDTEAFF; cdr3_nt: TGTGCCAGTAGTATAGAGACAGGGTGGCGAGAGGACACTGAAGCTTTCTTT; j_call: TRBJ1-1; d_call: TRBD1; v_call: TRBV19; clone_size: NA
cdr3_aa: CASSPPGDRGNYGYTF; cdr3_nt: TGTGCCAGCAGTCCGCCGGGGGATCGCGGCAACTATGGCTACACCTTC; j_call: TRBJ1-2; d_call: NA; v_call: TRBV5-4; clone_size: NA
cdr3_aa: CASSERLAGGTQYF; cdr3_nt: TGTGCCAGCAGTGAAAGACTAGCGGGAGGAACGCAGTATTTT; j_call: TRBJ2-3; d_call: TRBD2; v_call: TRBV6-1; clone_size: NA
cdr3_aa: CASNKGGRLGEQYF; cdr3_nt: TGTGCCAGCAATAAGGGCGGGAGACTTGGCGAGCAGTACTTC; j_call: TRBJ2-7; d_call: TRBD2; v_call: TRBV6-6; clone_size: once
cdr3_aa: CASSFREMGTGELFF; cdr3_nt: TGTGCCAGCAGCTTTCGGGAAATGGGCACCGGGGAGCTGTTTTTT; j_call: TRBJ2-2; d_call: NA; v_call: TRBV5-5; clone_size: NA
cdr3_aa: CASSVVDRNEQFF; cdr3_nt: TGTGCCAGCAGCGTAGTTGATCGCAATGAGCAGTTCTTC; j_call: TRBJ2-1; d_call: NA; v_call: TRBV9; clone_size: NA
cdr3_aa: CASSWRDEQYF; cdr3_nt: TGTGCCAGCAGCTGGCGGGACGAGCAGTACTTC; j_call: TRBJ2-7; d_call: NA; v_call: TRBV7-2; clone_size: NA
cdr3_aa: CAGRQGIWDGYTF; cdr3_nt: TGTGCCGGAAGACAGGGAATCTGGGATGGCTACACCTTC; j_call: TRBJ1-2; d_call: TRBD1; v_call: TRBV6-1; clone_size: NA
cdr3_aa: CASSDRRGQETQYF; cdr3_nt: TGTGCCAGCAGCGACCGGAGGGGCCAAGAGACCCAGTACTTC; j_call: TRBJ2-5; d_call: NA; v_call: TRBV9; clone_size: NA
cdr3_aa: CSALVGNEQFF; cdr3_nt: TGCAGTGCCCTAGTGGGAAATGAGCAGTTCTTC; j_call: TRBJ2-1; d_call: NA; v_call: TRBV20-1; clone_size: NA
cdr3_aa: CASSLAFGTMDEQFF; cdr3_nt: TGCGCCAGCAGCTTGGCCTTTGGGACGATGGATGAGCAGTTCTTC; j_call: TRBJ2-1; d_call: NA; v_call: TRBV5-1; clone_size: NA
cdr3_aa: CASSFAGGGNQPQHF; cdr3_nt: TGTGCCAGCAGCTTCGCAGGGGGTGGCAATCAGCCCCAGCATTTT; j_call: TRBJ1-5; d_call: TRBD1; v_call: TRBV7-2; clone_size: NA
cdr3_aa: CASSSGLVGDNEQFF; cdr3_nt: TGTGCCAGCAGCTCAGGACTAGTAGGGGACAATGAGCAGTTCTTC; j_call: TRBJ2-1; d_call: TRBD2; v_call: TRBV5-8; clone_size: NA
cdr3_aa: CASSTNEGTGANEQFF; cdr3_nt: TGTGCCAGCAGCACGAACGAAGGGACAGGGGCCAATGAGCAGTTCTTC; j_call: TRBJ2-1; d_call: TRBD1; v_call: TRBV7-3; clone_size: NA
cdr3_aa: CASSLESGGAWGETQYF; cdr3_nt: TGTGCCAGCAGCTTGGAGTCAGGGGGCGCTTGGGGAGAGACCCAGTACTTC; j_call: TRBJ2-5; d_call: TRBD1; v_call: TRBV5-5; clone_size: NA
cdr3_aa: CASSQDGAGGAVYGYTF; cdr3_nt: TGTGCCAGCAGCCAAGATGGGGCAGGGGGCGCAGTCTATGGCTACACCTTC; j_call: TRBJ1-2; d_call: TRBD1; v_call: TRBV14; clone_size: NA
cdr3_aa: CASSLRTAEQYF; cdr3_nt: TGTGCCAGCAGTTTGAGGACAGCCGAGCAGTACTTC; j_call: TRBJ2-7; d_call: NA; v_call: TRBV28; clone_size: NA
cdr3_aa: CASSQSSGRIYEQYF; cdr3_nt: TGTGCCAGCAGTCAATCTAGCGGGAGAATCTACGAGCAGTACTTC; j_call: TRBJ2-7; d_call: TRBD2; v_call: TRBV11-2; clone_size: once
cdr3_aa: CASSPTPQETQYF; cdr3_nt: TGTGCCAGCTCACCAACTCCCCAAGAGACCCAGTACTTC; j_call: TRBJ2-5; d_call: NA; v_call: TRBV18; clone_size: NA
cdr3_aa: CASSNHFSSNQPQHF; cdr3_nt: TGTGCCAGTAGTAACCACTTCTCAAGCAATCAGCCCCAGCATTTT; j_call: TRBJ1-5; d_call: NA; v_call: TRBV19; clone_size: once